These 3 T cell receptor beta chains originate from one sample sequenced in a study of blood T cell repertoires in COVID-19. Profiling relied on immunoSEQ multiplex PCR, and the TCRdb table lists in-frame clones only, not all of them. The table has 200,000 to 250,000 clones, 65% to 90% seen once; the top ten hold about 4.7%. The sequenced sample consisted of PBMCs or T cells enriched from blood (not recorded which). Receptor source: a woman aged 25 to 45 who had been exposed to COVID-19.

J is TRBJ1-2 and V is TRBV19; 8 bases are shared with TRBD1. The ends lost 8 bases at V and 7 bases at J; junction bases unmatched: 9. CDR1 is LNHDA, CDR2 SQIVND, per germline (reference sequence). This CDR3 has 13 amino acids. The CDR3 protein is CASQTTGAGGYTF. Written as DNA, the CDR3 is TGTGCCAGTCAAACGACAGGGGCCGGTGGCTACACCTTC.

This sequence joins TRBV30 and TRBJ1-3; TRBD1 matches at 10 bases. From germline, CDR1 is GTSNPN and CDR2 SVGIG (reference sequence). This CDR3 comprises 15 residues. The V segment lost 4 bases and the J segment 0 bases; nucleotides outside the gene matches: 3. CDR3 protein: CAWTRQGASGNTIYF. The CDR3 nucleotides are TGTGCCTGGACCAGACAGGGGGCCTCTGGAAACACCATATATTTT.

J is TRBJ2-1 and V is TRBV3-1 (or the pseudogene TRBV3-2); 9 bases line up with TRBD2. Per the germline V gene, CDR1 is LGHDT and CDR2 is YNNKEL (reference sequence). V trimming: 0 bases; J trimming: 3 bases; junction bases outside the gene matches: 6. This CDR3 is built from 17 residues. CDR3 amino acids: CASSQDLGRGGYNEQFF. CDR3 coding DNA: TGTGCCAGCAGCCAAGATTTAGGGCGGGGGGGCTACAATGAGCAGTTCTTC.